This T cell receptor beta chain was recorded in a study of T cells after yellow fever vaccination. Study at large: Fractions containing few cells were prepared with SMART-Seq v4 Ultra Low Input. Study-level results: Reappearance after the booster was seen for most primary-vaccination clones, at 96% CD4 and about 90% CD8. Researchers cautioned that FACS-sorted repertoires could harbor abundant clonotypes contaminating from the bulk population.

It was through 5'RACE template switching that TCR cDNA was made, with a universal primer site and UMIs added. In TCRdb, the 5' RACE reads were re-called with MiXCR into one record per CDR3 protein. The sample carries a few hundred thousand distinct CDR3 sequences, 5.2% recorded once. This CDR3 comprises 15 residues. With 1 base removed from V and 2 bases from J, the gap between germline ends came to 11 bases. The germline V gene encodes CDR1 LGHNA and CDR2 YSLEER. A word on this clonotype: Its target is unknown.

The receptor was derived from a man aged 18 to 29 who received the YFV17D yellow fever vaccine. Here the sequenced sample was CD4+ T cells sorted from PBMCs, taken on the day of the yellow fever booster vaccination. The genes are TRBV4-3 and TRBJ1-2, with D perhaps matching TRBD1 (5 bases). The CDR3 here is CASSQGEGLNYGYTF. In DNA form, the CDR3 reads TGCGCCAGCAGCCAAGGGGAGGGGCTGAACTATGGCTACACCTTC.